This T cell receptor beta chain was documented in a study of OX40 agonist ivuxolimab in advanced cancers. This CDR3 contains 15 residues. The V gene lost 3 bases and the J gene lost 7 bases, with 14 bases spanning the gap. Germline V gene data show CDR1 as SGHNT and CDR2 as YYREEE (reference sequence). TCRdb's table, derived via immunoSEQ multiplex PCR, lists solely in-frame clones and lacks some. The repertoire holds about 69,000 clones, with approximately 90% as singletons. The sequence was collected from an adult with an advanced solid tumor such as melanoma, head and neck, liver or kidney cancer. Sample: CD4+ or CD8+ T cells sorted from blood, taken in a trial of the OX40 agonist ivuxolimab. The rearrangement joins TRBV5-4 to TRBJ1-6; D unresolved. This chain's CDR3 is CASSSLGVENSPLHF. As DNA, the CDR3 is TGTGCCAGCAGCTCTCTAGGCGTGGAGAATTCACCCCTCCACTTT.